The clone carrying this T cell receptor (beta chain) was picked up a small number of times. CDR3 length: 13 residues. Between the trimmed V and J ends, which lost 0 bases and 5 bases, there was a span of 7 bases. Germline lookup yields CDR1 LNHDA and CDR2 SQIVND (reference sequence). TCRdb passed the 5' RACE reads through MiXCR, listing each CDR3 protein once. The data show around 340,000 distinct CDR3 sequences, with around 21% seen just once and under 15% held by the top ten. The sample originates from a study of T-cell memory formation after mild COVID-19. Study context: TCR clusters largely stayed donor specific.

V and J are TRBV19 and TRBJ1-1; D not certain. The sequence was obtained from an adult woman who had mild COVID-19 (a few samples of this study predate the infection). Cell type and time point are not known. Source material: PBMCs or a T cell subset sorted from them (not recorded which). The CDR3, as DNA: TGTGCCAGTAGTATAGAAGGGATGACTGAAGCTTTCTTT. Translated: CASSIEGMTEAFF.